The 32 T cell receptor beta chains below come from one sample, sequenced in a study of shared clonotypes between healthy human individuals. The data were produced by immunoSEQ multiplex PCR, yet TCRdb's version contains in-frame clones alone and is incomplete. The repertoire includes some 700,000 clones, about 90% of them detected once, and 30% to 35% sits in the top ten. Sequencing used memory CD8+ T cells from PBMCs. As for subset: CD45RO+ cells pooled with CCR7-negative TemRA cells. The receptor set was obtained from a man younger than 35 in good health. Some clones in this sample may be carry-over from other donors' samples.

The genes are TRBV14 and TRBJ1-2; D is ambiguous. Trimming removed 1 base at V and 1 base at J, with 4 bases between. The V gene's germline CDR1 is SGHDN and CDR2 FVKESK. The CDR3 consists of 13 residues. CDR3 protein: CASSQANNYGYTF. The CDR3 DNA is TGTGCCAGCAGCCAAGCCAATAACTATGGCTACACCTTC.

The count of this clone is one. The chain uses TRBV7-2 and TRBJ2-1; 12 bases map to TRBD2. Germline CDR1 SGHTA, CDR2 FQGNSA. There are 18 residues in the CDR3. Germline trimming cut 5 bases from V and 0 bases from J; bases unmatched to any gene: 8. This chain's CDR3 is CASSPGLAGLHSYNEQFF. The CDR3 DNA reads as TGTGCCAGCAGCCCTGGACTAGCGGGACTTCACTCCTACAATGAGCAGTTCTTC.

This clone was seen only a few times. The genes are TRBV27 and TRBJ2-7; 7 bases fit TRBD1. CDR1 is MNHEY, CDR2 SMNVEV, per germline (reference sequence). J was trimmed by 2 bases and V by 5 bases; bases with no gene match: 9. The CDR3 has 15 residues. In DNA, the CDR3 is TGTGCCAGCAGTGGGACCGGGACAGTCACCTACGAGCAGTACTTC. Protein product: CASSGTGTVTYEQYF.

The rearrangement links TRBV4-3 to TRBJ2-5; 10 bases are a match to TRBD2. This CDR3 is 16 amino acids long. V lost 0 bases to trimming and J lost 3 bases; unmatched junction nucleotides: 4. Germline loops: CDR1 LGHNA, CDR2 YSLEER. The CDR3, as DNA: TGCGCCAGCAGCCAAGACGGGCTAGCGGGAGAAGAGACCCAGTACTTC. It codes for CASSQDGLAGEETQYF.

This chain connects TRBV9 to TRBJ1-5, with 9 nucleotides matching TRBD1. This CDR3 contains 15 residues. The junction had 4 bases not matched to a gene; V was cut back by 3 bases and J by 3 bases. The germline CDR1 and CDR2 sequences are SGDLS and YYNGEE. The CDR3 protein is CASSAGTGTNQPQHF. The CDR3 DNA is TGTGCCAGCAGCGCCGGGACAGGGACCAATCAGCCCCAGCATTTT.

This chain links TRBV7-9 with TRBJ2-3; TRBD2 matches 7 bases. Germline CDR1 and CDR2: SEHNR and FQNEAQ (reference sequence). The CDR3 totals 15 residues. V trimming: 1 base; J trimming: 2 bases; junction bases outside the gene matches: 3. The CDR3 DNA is TGTGCCAGCAGCTTAGAGTGGGACTACACAGATACGCAGTATTTT. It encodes CASSLEWDYTDTQYF.

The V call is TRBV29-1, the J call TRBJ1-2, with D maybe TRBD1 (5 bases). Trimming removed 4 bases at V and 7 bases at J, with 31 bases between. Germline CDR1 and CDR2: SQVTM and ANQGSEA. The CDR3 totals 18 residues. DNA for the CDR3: TGCAGCGTTGTCGTGGTGGGGGTCCAGTACGCTATGACTTCTGGCTACACCTTC. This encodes CSVVVVGVQYAMTSGYTF.

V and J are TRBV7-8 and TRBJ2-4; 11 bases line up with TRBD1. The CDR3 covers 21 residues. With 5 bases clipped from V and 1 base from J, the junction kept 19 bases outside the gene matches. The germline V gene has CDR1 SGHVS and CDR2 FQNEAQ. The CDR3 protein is CASSPGRGDRGKVKAKNIQYF. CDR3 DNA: TGTGCCAGCAGCCCCGGACGTGGGGACAGGGGGAAGGTGAAGGCCAAAAACATTCAGTACTTC.

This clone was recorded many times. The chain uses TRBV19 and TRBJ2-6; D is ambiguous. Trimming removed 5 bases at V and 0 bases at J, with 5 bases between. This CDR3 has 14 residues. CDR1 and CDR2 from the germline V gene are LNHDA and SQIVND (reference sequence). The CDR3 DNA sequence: TGTGCCAGTAGTGCGGTCTCTGGGGCCAACGTCCTGACTTTC. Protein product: CASSAVSGANVLTF.

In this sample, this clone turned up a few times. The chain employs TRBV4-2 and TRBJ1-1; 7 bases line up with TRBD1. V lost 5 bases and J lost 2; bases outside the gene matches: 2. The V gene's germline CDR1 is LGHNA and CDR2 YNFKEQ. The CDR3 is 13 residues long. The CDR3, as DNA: TGTGCCAGCAGCACAGGGGAAAACACTGAAGCTTTCTTT. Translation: CASSTGENTEAFF.

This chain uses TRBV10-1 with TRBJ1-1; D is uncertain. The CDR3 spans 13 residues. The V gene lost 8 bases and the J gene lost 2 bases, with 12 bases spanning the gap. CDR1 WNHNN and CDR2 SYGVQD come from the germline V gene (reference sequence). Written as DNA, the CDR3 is TGCGCCAGCTCCTTGGGAGTCAACACTGAAGCTTTCTTT. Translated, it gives CASSLGVNTEAFF.

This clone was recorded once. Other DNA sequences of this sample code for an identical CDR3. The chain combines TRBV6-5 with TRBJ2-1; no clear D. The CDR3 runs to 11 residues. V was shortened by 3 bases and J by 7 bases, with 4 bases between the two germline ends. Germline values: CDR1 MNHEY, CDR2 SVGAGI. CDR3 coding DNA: TGTGCCAGCAGTTATTCGAATGAGCAGTTCTTC. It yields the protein CASSYSNEQFF.

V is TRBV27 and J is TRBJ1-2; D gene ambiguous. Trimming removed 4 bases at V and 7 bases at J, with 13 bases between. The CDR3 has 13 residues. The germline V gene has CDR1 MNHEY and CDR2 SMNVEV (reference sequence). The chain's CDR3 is CASSYLSGSGYTF. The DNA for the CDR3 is TGTGCCAGCAGTTATTTATCCGGTTCTGGCTACACCTTC.

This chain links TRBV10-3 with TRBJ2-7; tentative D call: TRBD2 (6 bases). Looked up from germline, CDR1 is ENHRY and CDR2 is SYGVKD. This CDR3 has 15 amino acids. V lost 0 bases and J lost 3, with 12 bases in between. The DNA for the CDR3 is TGTGCCATCAGTGAGTCTGCGGGGCCATACTACGAGCAGTACTTC. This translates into CAISESAGPYYEQYF.

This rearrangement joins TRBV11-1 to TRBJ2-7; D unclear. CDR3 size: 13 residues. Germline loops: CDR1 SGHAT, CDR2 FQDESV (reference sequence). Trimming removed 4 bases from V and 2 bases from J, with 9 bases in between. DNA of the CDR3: TGTGCCAGCAGCTCTTACAGCGCCTACGAGCAGTACTTC. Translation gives CASSSYSAYEQYF.

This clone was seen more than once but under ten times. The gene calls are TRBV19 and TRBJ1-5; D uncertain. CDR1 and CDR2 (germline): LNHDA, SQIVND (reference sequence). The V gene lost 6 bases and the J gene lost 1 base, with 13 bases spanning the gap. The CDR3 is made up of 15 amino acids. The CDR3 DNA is TGTGCCAGTAGCCCGGGAGATGGGAGCAATCAGCCCCAGCATTTT. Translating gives CASSPGDGSNQPQHF.

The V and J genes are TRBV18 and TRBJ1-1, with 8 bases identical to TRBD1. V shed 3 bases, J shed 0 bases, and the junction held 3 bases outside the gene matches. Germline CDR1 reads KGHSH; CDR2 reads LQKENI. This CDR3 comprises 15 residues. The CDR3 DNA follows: TGTGCCAGCTCACCGGACAGGGTGTTGAACACTGAAGCTTTCTTT. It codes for CASSPDRVLNTEAFF.

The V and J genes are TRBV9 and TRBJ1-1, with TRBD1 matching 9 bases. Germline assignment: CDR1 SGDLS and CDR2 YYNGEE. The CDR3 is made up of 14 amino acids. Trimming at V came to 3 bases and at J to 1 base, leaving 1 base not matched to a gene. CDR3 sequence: CASSATGGNTEAFF. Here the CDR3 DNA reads TGTGCCAGCAGCGCGACAGGGGGGAACACTGAAGCTTTCTTT.

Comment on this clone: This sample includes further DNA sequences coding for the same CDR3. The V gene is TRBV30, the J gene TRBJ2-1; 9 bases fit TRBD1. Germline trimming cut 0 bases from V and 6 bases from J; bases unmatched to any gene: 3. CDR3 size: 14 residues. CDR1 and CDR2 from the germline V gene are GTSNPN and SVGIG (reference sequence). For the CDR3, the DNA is TGTGCCTGGAGTGTGGGGACAGGGATCAATGAGCAGTTCTTC. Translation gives CAWSVGTGINEQFF.

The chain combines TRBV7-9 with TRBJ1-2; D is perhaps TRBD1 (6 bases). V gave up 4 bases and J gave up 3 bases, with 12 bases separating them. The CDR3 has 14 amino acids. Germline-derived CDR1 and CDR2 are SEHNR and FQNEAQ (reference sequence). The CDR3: CASSSRDTYYGYTF. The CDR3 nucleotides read TGTGCCAGCAGCTCTAGGGACACCTACTATGGCTACACCTTC.

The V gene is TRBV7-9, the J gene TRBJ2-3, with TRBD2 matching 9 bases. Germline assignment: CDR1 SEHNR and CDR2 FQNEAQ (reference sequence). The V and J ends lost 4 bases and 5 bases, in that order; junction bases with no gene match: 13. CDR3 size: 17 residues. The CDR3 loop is CASSYPRLAGDRDTQYF. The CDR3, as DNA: TGTGCCAGCAGCTACCCCCGGTTAGCGGGAGATAGAGATACGCAGTATTTT. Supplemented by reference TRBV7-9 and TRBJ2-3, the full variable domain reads DTGVSQNPRHKITKRGQNVTFRCDPISEHNRLYWYRQTLGQGPEFLTYFQNEAQLEKSRLLSDRFSAERPKGSFSTLEIQRTEQGDSAMYLCASSYPRLAGDRDTQYFGPGTRLTVL.

In DNA, the CDR3 is TGTGCCAGCGGAGATCATGGGGATGAAAAACTGTTTTTT. It specifies CASGDHGDEKLFF. This sequence joins TRBV28 and TRBJ1-4; D not resolved. V was cut by 8 bases and J by 6 bases, with 13 bases left in between. The CDR3 extends over 13 amino acids. Germline V gene sequence: CDR1 MDHEN, CDR2 SYDVKM.

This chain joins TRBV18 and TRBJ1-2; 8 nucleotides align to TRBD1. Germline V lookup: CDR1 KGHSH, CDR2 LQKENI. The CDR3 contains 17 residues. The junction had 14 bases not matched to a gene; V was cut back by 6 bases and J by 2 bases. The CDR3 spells CASSSDRGDGLNYGYTF. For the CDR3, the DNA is TGTGCCAGCTCCTCCGACAGGGGCGATGGGTTAAACTATGGCTACACCTTC.

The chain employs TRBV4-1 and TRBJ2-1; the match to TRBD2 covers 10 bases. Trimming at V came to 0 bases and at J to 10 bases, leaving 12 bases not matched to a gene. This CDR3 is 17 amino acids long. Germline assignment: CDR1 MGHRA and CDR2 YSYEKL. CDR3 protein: CASSQESGSGRAWEQFF. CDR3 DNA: TGCGCCAGCAGCCAAGAGTCCGGCAGCGGGAGGGCATGGGAGCAGTTCTTC.

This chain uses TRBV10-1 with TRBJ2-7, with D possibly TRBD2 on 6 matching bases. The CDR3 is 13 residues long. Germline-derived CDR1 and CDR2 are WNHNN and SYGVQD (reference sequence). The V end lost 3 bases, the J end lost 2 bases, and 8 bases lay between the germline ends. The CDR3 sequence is CASSEKRAYEQYF. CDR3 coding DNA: TGCGCCAGCAGTGAAAAGCGGGCCTACGAGCAGTACTTC.

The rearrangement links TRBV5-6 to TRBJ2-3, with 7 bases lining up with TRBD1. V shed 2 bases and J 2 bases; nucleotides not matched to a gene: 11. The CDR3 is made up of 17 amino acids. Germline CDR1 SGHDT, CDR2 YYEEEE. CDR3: CASSFYTLGTDTDTQYF. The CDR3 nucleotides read TGTGCCAGCAGCTTCTATACCCTCGGGACAGACACAGATACGCAGTATTTT.

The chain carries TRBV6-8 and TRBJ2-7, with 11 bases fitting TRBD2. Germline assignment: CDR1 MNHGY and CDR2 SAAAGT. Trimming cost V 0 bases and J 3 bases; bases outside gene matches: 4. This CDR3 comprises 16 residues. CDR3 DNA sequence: TGTGCCAGCAGTTACTCGGAGGGACTAGCGGTCTACGAGCAGTACTTC. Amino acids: CASSYSEGLAVYEQYF.

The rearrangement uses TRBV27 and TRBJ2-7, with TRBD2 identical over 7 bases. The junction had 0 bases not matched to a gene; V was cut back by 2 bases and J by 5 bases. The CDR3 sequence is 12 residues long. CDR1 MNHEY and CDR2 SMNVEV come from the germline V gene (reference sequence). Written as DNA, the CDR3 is TGTGCCAGCAGTTTAGGGGGGGACGAGCAGTACTTC. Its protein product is CASSLGGDEQYF.

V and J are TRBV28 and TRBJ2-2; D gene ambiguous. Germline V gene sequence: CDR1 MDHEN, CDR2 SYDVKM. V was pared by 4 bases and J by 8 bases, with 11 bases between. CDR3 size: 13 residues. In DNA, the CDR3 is TGTGCCAGCAGTTCCCAGATGGGAGGGGAGCTGTTTTTT. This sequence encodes CASSSQMGGELFF.

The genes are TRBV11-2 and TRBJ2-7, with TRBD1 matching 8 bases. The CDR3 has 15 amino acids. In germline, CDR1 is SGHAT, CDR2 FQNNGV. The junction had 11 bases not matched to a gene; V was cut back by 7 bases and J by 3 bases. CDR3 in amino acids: CASTPRQGNIYEQYF. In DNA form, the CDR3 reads TGTGCCAGCACCCCCCGACAGGGGAACATCTACGAGCAGTACTTC.

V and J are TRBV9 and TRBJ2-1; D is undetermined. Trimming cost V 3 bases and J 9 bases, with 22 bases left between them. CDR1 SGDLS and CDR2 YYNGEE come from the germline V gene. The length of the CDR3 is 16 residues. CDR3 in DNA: TGTGCCAGCAGCGCCCCAAAGGAAGATATACAATTTGAGCAGTTCTTC. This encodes CASSAPKEDIQFEQFF. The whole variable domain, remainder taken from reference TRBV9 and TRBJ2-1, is DSGVTQTPKHLITATGQRVTLRCSPRSGDLSVYWYQQSLDQGLQFLIQYYNGEERAKGNILERFSAQQFPDLHSELNLSSLELGDSALYFCASSAPKEDIQFEQFFGPGTRLTVL.

CDR3 sequence (DNA): TGTGCCAGCAGCTTAGTACAGGGGGCCTGGACCGGGGAGCTGTTTTTT. Translating gives CASSLVQGAWTGELFF. The chain carries TRBV7-2 and TRBJ2-2; 9 bases are a match to TRBD1. The trim removed 1 base at V and 5 bases at J, leaving 5 bases unmatched. CDR3 length: 16 residues. Germline V gene sequence: CDR1 SGHTA, CDR2 FQGNSA.